The 10 T cell receptor beta chains reported below all come from one sample, sequenced in a study of blood T cell repertoires in COVID-19. Here immunoSEQ multiplex PCR was the method, and the copy in TCRdb shows in-frame clones only, minus some. Of about half a million clones listed, 70% to 90% are singletons. The sample taken for sequencing was PBMCs or T cells enriched from blood (not recorded which). The receptors come from an older woman who had recovered from COVID-19.

In its sample, this clone was seen a few times. V usage is TRBV7-2 and J usage is TRBJ1-3, with no clear D. This CDR3 contains 13 residues. Per germline, CDR1 SGHTA and CDR2 FQGNSA. Trimming pared 5 bases from V and 2 bases from J, leaving 7 bases between. The CDR3 protein is CASSPRAGNTIYF. Written as DNA, the CDR3 is TGTGCCAGCAGCCCTCGGGCTGGAAACACCATATATTTT.

V is TRBV5-1 and J is TRBJ1-1; 7 bases line up with TRBD1. V gave up 1 base and J gave up 4 bases; unmatched junction bases: 7. Germline V CDR1 and CDR2: SGHRS, YFSETQ. There are 15 residues in the CDR3. CDR3 sequence reads: CASSLTGTEGTEAFF. The CDR3 DNA follows: TGCGCCAGCAGCTTGACCGGGACAGAGGGCACTGAAGCTTTCTTT.

The chain carries TRBV12-5 and TRBJ2-1; TRBD1 matches at 8 bases. This CDR3 region has 13 residues. With V trimmed by 5 bases and J by 8 bases, 5 bases remained unmatched. From germline, CDR1 is LGHNT and CDR2 FRNRAP. The CDR3 DNA follows: TGTGCTAGTGGTAGGTTACAGGGGGATGAGCAGTTCTTC. This encodes CASGRLQGDEQFF.

This chain connects TRBV5-4 to TRBJ2-1; possibly TRBD1 for D (6 bases). The CDR3 contains 15 residues. Germline CDR1 and CDR2: SGHNT and YYREEE (reference sequence). V was trimmed by 0 bases and J by 4 bases, leaving 11 bases between them. Written as DNA, the CDR3 is TGTGCCAGCAGCTTGGCCGAGAGGGGGTACAATGAGCAGTTCTTC. This encodes CASSLAERGYNEQFF.

This clone showed up just once. The chain recombines TRBV11-2 with TRBJ1-2; D may be TRBD1 (6 bases). Looked up from germline, CDR1 is SGHAT and CDR2 is FQNNGV. V was shortened by 2 bases and J by 5 bases, with 15 bases between the two germline ends. The CDR3 contains 15 residues. The CDR3 bases are TGTGCCAGCAGCTTAACAGGGCTCCTTGGGTATGGCTACACCTTC. This translates into CASSLTGLLGYGYTF.

The chain carries TRBV4-1 and TRBJ2-1; D ambiguous. CDR3 length: 16 residues. Germline V gene sequence: CDR1 MGHRA, CDR2 YSYEKL. V was pared by 2 bases and J by 2 bases, with 13 bases between. CDR3: CASSQYVGFPYNEQFF. The CDR3 DNA reads as TGCGCCAGCAGCCAATACGTCGGTTTTCCCTACAATGAGCAGTTCTTC.

V is TRBV7-7 and J is TRBJ1-5, with a weak D call TRBD1 (6 bases). The germline V gene has CDR1 SSHAT and CDR2 FNYEAQ (reference sequence). V dropped 5 bases and J dropped 0 bases, with 17 bases sitting between them. The CDR3 length is 17 residues. CDR3 sequence (DNA): TGTGCCAGCAGCCTGTACAGGGTGCGGGCTAGCAATCAGCCCCAGCATTTT. Its protein product is CASSLYRVRASNQPQHF.

This CDR3 is CASSLALSGASGGELFF. CDR3 coding DNA: TGCGCCAGCAGCTTGGCCCTTAGCGGGGCGAGCGGCGGGGAGCTGTTTTTT. The rearrangement links TRBV5-1 to TRBJ2-2, with 8 bases fitting TRBD2. The CDR3 length is 17 residues. Germline V gives CDR1 SGHRS, CDR2 YFSETQ. The V segment lost 0 bases and the J segment 7 bases; nucleotides outside the gene matches: 11.

The chain employs TRBV5-1 and TRBJ2-7; 7 nucleotides align to TRBD1. V was clipped by 4 bases and J by 0 bases; unmatched bases: 10. CDR3 length: 16 residues. Germline V gives CDR1 SGHRS, CDR2 YFSETQ. CDR3 coding DNA: TGCGCCAGCAGCCCCGGTTTGGGACAGAGCTCCTACGAGCAGTACGTC. Translation gives CASSPGLGQSSYEQYV.

The genes are TRBV2 and TRBJ1-4, with TRBD1 as a possible D gene (5 bases). The V end was cut by 4 bases, the J end by 7 bases, with 19 bases between. The CDR3 loop spans 16 amino acids. CDR1 is SNHLY, CDR2 FYNNEI, per germline. CDR3 residues: CASSASREGWSEKLFF. CDR3 nucleotide sequence: TGTGCCAGCAGTGCATCTAGGGAGGGGTGGAGTGAAAAACTGTTTTTT.